Presented here are 11 T cell receptor beta chains from one specimen sequenced in a study of blood T cell repertoires in COVID-19. The assay was immunoSEQ multiplex PCR, and TCRdb's table has in-frame clones only and misses some. The data contain some 150,000 clones, around 84% of them singletons. Sample: peripheral blood. These receptors came from a man between 60 and 75 years old with active or convalescent COVID-19.

The chain combines TRBV3-1 (or the pseudogene TRBV3-2) with TRBJ1-2; 8 nucleotides line up with TRBD1. This CDR3 contains 16 residues. Germline loops: CDR1 LGHDT, CDR2 YNNKEL (reference sequence). V trimming: 7 bases; J trimming: 0 bases; junction bases outside the gene matches: 10. The DNA for the CDR3 is TGTGCCAGCACGATTGACAGGGGCGGAACTAACTATGGCTACACCTTC. As protein: CASTIDRGGTNYGYTF.

The chain is built from TRBV30 and TRBJ2-3; TRBD1 is a possible D gene (6 bases). This CDR3 has 17 residues. V was trimmed by 0 bases and J by 2 bases, leaving 18 bases between them. Per the germline V gene, CDR1 is GTSNPN and CDR2 is SVGIG (reference sequence). The CDR3 protein is CAWSVPHGTTNTDTQYF. The CDR3 nucleotides read TGTGCCTGGAGTGTACCGCATGGGACAACTAACACAGATACGCAGTATTTT.

The chain carries TRBV19 and TRBJ2-6, with 9 bases aligning to TRBD1. V was clipped by 4 bases and J by 0 bases; unmatched bases: 10. CDR1 is LNHDA, CDR2 SQIVND, per germline (reference sequence). The CDR3 consists of 19 residues. The CDR3 nucleotides read TGTGCCAGTAGTACCGGGACAGGGACCCTAAGCTCTGGGGCCAACGTCCTGACTTTC. Encoded protein: CASSTGTGTLSSGANVLTF.

The rearrangement joins TRBV2 to TRBJ2-3; D remains unclear. The CDR3 has 13 amino acids. In germline, CDR1 is SNHLY, CDR2 FYNNEI. V dropped 5 bases and J dropped 1 base, with 7 bases sitting between them. The CDR3 nucleotides read TGTGCCAGCAGTCCCATCCGCACAGATACGCAGTATTTT. Encoded protein: CASSPIRTDTQYF.

The rearrangement links TRBV7-8 to TRBJ2-7, with D possibly matching TRBD2 (5 bases). This CDR3 has 14 amino acids. The V end lost 1 base, the J end lost 4 bases, and 11 bases lay between the germline ends. Looked up from germline, CDR1 is SGHVS and CDR2 is FQNEAQ. CDR3 amino acids: CASSLGRGRYEQYF. The CDR3 DNA follows: TGTGCCAGCAGCTTAGGACGGGGAAGATACGAGCAGTACTTC.

This clone occurred a few times. V and J are TRBV29-1 and TRBJ2-7; 11 positions match TRBD2. J lost 1 base, V lost 2 bases, and 1 base had no gene match. Per the germline V gene, CDR1 is SQVTM and CDR2 is ANQGSEA. The CDR3 is made up of 14 amino acids. The DNA of the CDR3 is TGCAGCGTTGAACTAGCGGGAGGTTCCTACGAGCAGTACTTC. This sequence encodes CSVELAGGSYEQYF.

CDR3 amino acids: CASSQTGGSYNSPLHF. DNA for the CDR3: TGTGCCAGCAGCCAGACAGGGGGCTCCTATAATTCACCCCTCCACTTT. The chain combines TRBV3-1 (or the pseudogene TRBV3-2) with TRBJ1-6; 9 bases are shared with TRBD1. Germline CDR1 reads LGHDT; CDR2 reads YNNKEL (reference sequence). This CDR3 has 16 residues. V dropped 3 bases and J dropped 0; count of bases not matched to a gene: 0.

The CDR3 loop is CASSNPTGTKGYTF. Here the CDR3 DNA reads TGTGCCAGCAGTAACCCGACAGGGACGAAAGGCTACACCTTC. The rearrangement joins TRBV6-5 to TRBJ1-2; 7 positions agree with TRBD1. J lost 8 bases, V lost 5 bases, and 11 bases had no gene match. CDR1 and CDR2 (germline): MNHEY, SVGAGI. The CDR3 length is 14 residues.

The chain employs TRBV30 and TRBJ1-4; 7 nucleotides match TRBD1. Germline V lookup: CDR1 GTSNPN, CDR2 SVGIG (reference sequence). The CDR3 is 17 residues long. V lost 2 bases to trimming and J lost 0 bases; unmatched junction nucleotides: 9. The CDR3 sequence is CAWSPRTGSATNEKLFF. The CDR3 nucleotides read TGTGCCTGGAGTCCGAGGACAGGCTCAGCAACTAATGAAAAACTGTTTTTT.

The chain couples TRBV12-3 or TRBV12-4 to TRBJ2-1; D gene ambiguous. This CDR3 has 13 residues. The V end was cut by 3 bases, the J end by 7 bases, with 10 bases between. This chain's CDR3 is CASSFNGWNEQFF. CDR3 nucleotide sequence: TGTGCCAGCAGTTTCAACGGTTGGAATGAGCAGTTCTTC.

V usage is TRBV2 and J usage is TRBJ1-2; no definite D call. Germline lookup yields CDR1 SNHLY and CDR2 FYNNEI. The V gene lost 4 bases and the J gene lost 0 bases, with 9 bases spanning the gap. This CDR3 spans 14 amino acids. CDR3 nucleotides: TGTGCCAGCAGTGTAGACGGAGCTAACTATGGCTACACCTTC. It yields the protein CASSVDGANYGYTF.